These T cell receptor beta chains were read from a single sample in a study of blood T cells in healthy people across ages. TCRdb itself ran the 5' RACE reads through MiXCR, one entry per CDR3 protein. The data hold around 1,000,000 distinct CDR3 sequences, with about 25% observed a single time. The same sample was also used in a study of T cells of mothers and their children.

The sequenced material came from blood. These receptor sequences come from a girl aged 2 to 10 in good health. The CDR3 runs from the conserved cysteine through the conserved F or W. The order of the fields is clone size, J gene, V gene, D gene, CDR3 protein, CDR3 DNA. D genes are given only for firm matches. Rows give clone size only sometimes, using once, few, many, or a class for an expanded clone.

clone size: few
J gene: TRBJ1-2
V gene: TRBV12-3/TRBV12-4
D gene: -
CDR3 protein: CASSLTPSYGYTF
CDR3 DNA: TGTGCCAGCAGTTTAACCCCGAGCTATGGCTACACCTTC

clone size: -
J gene: TRBJ1-4
V gene: TRBV24-1
D gene: -
CDR3 protein: CATSDWAVGSSTNEKLFF
CDR3 DNA: TGTGCCACCAGTGACTGGGCGGTGGGGTCGTCGACTAATGAAAAACTGTTTTTT

clone size: -
J gene: TRBJ1-1
V gene: TRBV9
D gene: -
CDR3 protein: CASSPRSDIAAFF
CDR3 DNA: TGTGCCAGCAGCCCCCGTAGTGATATCGCAGCTTTCTTT

clone size: -
J gene: TRBJ2-5
V gene: TRBV28
D gene: TRBD2
CDR3 protein: CASSTRGSGSETQYF
CDR3 DNA: TGTGCCAGCAGTACCCGGGGTAGCGGGAGTGAGACCCAGTACTTC

clone size: few
J gene: TRBJ2-5
V gene: TRBV12-5
D gene: TRBD2
CDR3 protein: CASGLASGGAGETQYF
CDR3 DNA: TGTGCTAGTGGTTTGGCTAGCGGGGGGGCCGGTGAGACCCAGTACTTC

clone size: -
J gene: TRBJ1-2
V gene: TRBV9
D gene: -
CDR3 protein: CASSIADSLTLYGYTF
CDR3 DNA: TGTGCCAGCAGTATTGCCGACAGTCTGACCCTTTATGGCTACACCTTC

clone size: few
J gene: TRBJ2-7
V gene: TRBV6-2/TRBV6-3
D gene: -
CDR3 protein: CASSLAGGASEQYF
CDR3 DNA: TGTGCCAGCAGTTTGGCAGGGGGGGCCTCCGAGCAGTACTTC

clone size: -
J gene: TRBJ2-2
V gene: TRBV29-1
D gene: -
CDR3 protein: CSVVLVGGTGELFF
CDR3 DNA: TGCAGCGTTGTGTTGGTAGGGGGGACCGGGGAGCTGTTTTTT

clone size: few
J gene: TRBJ2-7
V gene: TRBV6-1
D gene: -
CDR3 protein: CASSEAGFSSYEQYF
CDR3 DNA: TGTGCCAGCAGTGAAGCAGGATTTAGCTCCTACGAGCAGTACTTC

clone size: -
J gene: TRBJ1-2
V gene: TRBV6-5
D gene: -
CDR3 protein: CASSYLPPNRVTDYGYTF
CDR3 DNA: TGTGCCAGCAGTTACTTACCACCCAACAGGGTGACGGACTATGGCTACACCTTC

clone size: -
J gene: TRBJ2-7
V gene: TRBV9
D gene: -
CDR3 protein: CANSRGAATYEQYF
CDR3 DNA: TGTGCCAACAGCCGGGGGGCGGCTACCTACGAGCAGTACTTC

clone size: few
J gene: TRBJ1-2
V gene: TRBV29-1
D gene: -
CDR3 protein: CSVGAIWGYTF
CDR3 DNA: TGCAGCGTGGGGGCTATCTGGGGCTACACCTTC

clone size: -
J gene: TRBJ2-1
V gene: TRBV27
D gene: -
CDR3 protein: CASSILPESSYNEQFF
CDR3 DNA: TGTGCCAGCAGTATTCTCCCAGAAAGCTCCTACAATGAGCAGTTCTTC

clone size: -
J gene: TRBJ2-5
V gene: TRBV7-9
D gene: -
CDR3 protein: CASSPPTGALKETQYF
CDR3 DNA: TGTGCCAGCAGCCCCCCCACCGGGGCTCTAAAAGAGACCCAGTACTTC

clone size: few
J gene: TRBJ2-1
V gene: TRBV2
D gene: TRBD2
CDR3 protein: CASSKGLAGGLEEQFF
CDR3 DNA: TGTGCCAGCAGCAAGGGACTAGCGGGAGGATTGGAGGAGCAGTTCTTC

clone size: few
J gene: TRBJ2-7
V gene: TRBV29-1
D gene: TRBD1
CDR3 protein: CSVGGLGTGLEQYF
CDR3 DNA: TGCAGCGTGGGAGGCCTTGGGACAGGGCTCGAGCAGTACTTC

clone size: few
J gene: TRBJ2-2
V gene: TRBV12-3/TRBV12-4
D gene: -
CDR3 protein: CASSAQGLGNTGELFF
CDR3 DNA: TGCGCCAGCAGCGCCCAGGGGCTGGGGAACACCGGGGAGCTGTTTTTT

clone size: -
J gene: TRBJ2-7
V gene: TRBV12-3/TRBV12-4
D gene: -
CDR3 protein: CASSNRDLFYEQYF
CDR3 DNA: TGTGCCAGCAGTAATAGGGACCTTTTCTACGAGCAGTACTTC

clone size: few
J gene: TRBJ2-7
V gene: TRBV29-1
D gene: TRBD2
CDR3 protein: CSVAPGLAGYEQYF
CDR3 DNA: TGCAGCGTTGCACCCGGACTAGCGGGATACGAGCAGTACTTC

clone size: few
J gene: TRBJ2-5
V gene: TRBV5-6
D gene: -
CDR3 protein: CASSFIAAEETQYF
CDR3 DNA: TGTGCCAGCAGCTTCATCGCTGCTGAAGAGACCCAGTACTTC

clone size: -
J gene: TRBJ2-5
V gene: TRBV28
D gene: TRBD2
CDR3 protein: CASSRRGLAGSRSYNEQLF
CDR3 DNA: TGTGCCAGCAGTCGACGGGGACTAGCGGGATCCCGGTCGTACAATGAGCAGCTCTTC

clone size: -
J gene: TRBJ1-1
V gene: TRBV7-9
D gene: -
CDR3 protein: CASSLDSAANTEAFF
CDR3 DNA: TGTGCCAGCAGCTTAGACTCGGCAGCGAACACTGAAGCTTTCTTT

clone size: -
J gene: TRBJ1-5
V gene: TRBV4-1
D gene: TRBD1
CDR3 protein: CASSVTGGTGQPQHF
CDR3 DNA: TGCGCCAGCAGTGTGACAGGGGGAACGGGGCAGCCCCAGCATTTT

clone size: -
J gene: TRBJ1-2
V gene: TRBV6-5
D gene: -
CDR3 protein: CASSSPNRGYTF
CDR3 DNA: TGTGCCAGCAGTTCCCCCAATCGGGGCTACACCTTC

clone size: -
J gene: TRBJ2-1
V gene: TRBV29-1
D gene: TRBD2
CDR3 protein: CSVGGGATSSRTYNEQFF
CDR3 DNA: TGCAGCGTTGGGGGAGGAGCGACTAGCAGCCGAACTTACAATGAGCAGTTCTTC

clone size: few
J gene: TRBJ2-7
V gene: TRBV6-5
D gene: -
CDR3 protein: CASMGLRHEQYF
CDR3 DNA: TGTGCCAGCATGGGACTGAGACACGAGCAGTACTTC

clone size: -
J gene: TRBJ2-4
V gene: TRBV7-2
D gene: TRBD1
CDR3 protein: CASSPRDRYIQYF
CDR3 DNA: TGTGCCAGCAGCCCGAGGGACAGGTACATTCAGTACTTC

clone size: -
J gene: TRBJ1-1
V gene: TRBV12-3/TRBV12-4
D gene: -
CDR3 protein: CASSPRWGDEAFF
CDR3 DNA: TGTGCCAGCAGCCCGAGGTGGGGGGACGAAGCTTTCTTT

clone size: -
J gene: TRBJ2-1
V gene: TRBV2
D gene: -
CDR3 protein: CASSATNNEQFF
CDR3 DNA: TGTGCCAGCAGTGCCACTAACAATGAGCAGTTCTTC

clone size: few
J gene: TRBJ2-1
V gene: TRBV29-1
D gene: TRBD2
CDR3 protein: CSVDRALAVRGEQFF
CDR3 DNA: TGCAGCGTTGATCGGGCCCTAGCGGTTCGTGGTGAGCAGTTCTTC

clone size: -
J gene: TRBJ2-5
V gene: TRBV2
D gene: TRBD2
CDR3 protein: CARGLAGEETQYF
CDR3 DNA: TGTGCCAGAGGACTAGCGGGAGAAGAGACCCAGTACTTC

clone size: -
J gene: TRBJ2-6
V gene: TRBV29-1
D gene: TRBD1
CDR3 protein: CSATGGGSGANVLTF
CDR3 DNA: TGCAGCGCGACAGGGGGTGGCTCTGGGGCCAACGTCCTGACTTTC

clone size: -
J gene: TRBJ2-7
V gene: TRBV7-2
D gene: -
CDR3 protein: CASSSLRGGAYEQYF
CDR3 DNA: TGTGCCAGCAGCTCCCTCCGTGGCGGGGCCTACGAGCAGTACTTC

clone size: few
J gene: TRBJ2-1
V gene: TRBV20-1
D gene: -
CDR3 protein: CSASGSLRKSYNEQFF
CDR3 DNA: TGCAGTGCTAGCGGGTCTCTTCGAAAAAGCTACAATGAGCAGTTCTTC

clone size: -
J gene: TRBJ2-1
V gene: TRBV5-1
D gene: -
CDR3 protein: CASSLVVVSPYNEQFF
CDR3 DNA: TGCGCCAGCAGCTTGGTCGTGGTAAGCCCCTACAATGAGCAGTTCTTC

clone size: -
J gene: TRBJ1-4
V gene: TRBV7-9
D gene: -
CDR3 protein: CASSLDQGNNEKLFF
CDR3 DNA: TGTGCCAGCAGCTTAGATCAGGGGAATAATGAAAAACTGTTTTTT

clone size: -
J gene: TRBJ1-1
V gene: TRBV13
D gene: -
CDR3 protein: CASSPSWSPNPNMPPEAFF
CDR3 DNA: TGTGCCAGCAGCCCTTCATGGTCCCCCAATCCCAATATGCCCCCTGAAGCTTTCTTT

clone size: -
J gene: TRBJ2-1
V gene: TRBV2
D gene: -
CDR3 protein: CASRSASYNEQFF
CDR3 DNA: TGTGCCAGTCGGTCGGCTTCCTACAATGAGCAGTTCTTC

clone size: many
J gene: TRBJ2-1
V gene: TRBV7-3
D gene: -
CDR3 protein: CASSGSGTYNEQFF
CDR3 DNA: TGTGCCAGCAGCGGTAGTGGGACCTACAATGAGCAGTTCTTC